This T cell receptor (beta chain) appears in the sequencing data of a study of blood T cell repertoires in COVID-19. Looking at the study overall: PBMCs, B-cell-depleted T cells, or T cells were the source of the cDNA or gDNA that made up the material.

The length of the CDR3 is 11 residues. Note on this clone: Relative to the germline gene, one junction end is altered; a read error may explain this.

Generated by immunoSEQ multiplex PCR, the TCRdb table keeps only in-frame clones and is missing some. Of around 250,000 clones detected, 70% to 90% appear once; the ten largest clones hold 5.5% to 6.5%. The V and J genes are TRBV12-3 or TRBV12-4 and TRBJ1-1; tentative D call: TRBD1 (5 bases). The receptor's source is a man aged 55 to 69 with acute or convalescent COVID-19. The specimen sequenced was peripheral blood. In nucleotides, the CDR3 is TGTGCCAGCAGTGGGGGGAGGGCGCGGGGCTTT. Translation: CASSGGRARGF.